The rows below give T cell receptor beta chains drawn from one sample of a study of blood T cell repertoires in COVID-19. Assay used: immunoSEQ multiplex PCR; TCRdb lists only in-frame clones, some missing. The sample shows around 95,000 clones, 70% to 80% of them seen only once. Sequenced material: peripheral blood. These TCRs come from a woman aged 70-85 years with acute or convalescent COVID-19. Both conserved end residues are part of each CDR3. The D gene is left open where the match is weak. Clone size appears in some rows only: once, few, many, or a class for an expanded clone.

V gene: TRBV30; clone size: .; J gene: TRBJ1-3; D gene: TRBD1; CDR3 protein: CAWRGDRFSGNTIYF; CDR3 DNA: TGTGCCTGGAGGGGGGACAGGTTCTCTGGAAACACCATATATTTT
V gene: TRBV11-3; clone size: once; J gene: TRBJ2-5; D gene: TRBD2; CDR3 protein: CASSSSLAGQETQYF; CDR3 DNA: TGTGCCAGCAGCTCGAGCCTAGCGGGGCAAGAGACCCAGTACTTC
V gene: TRBV12-5; clone size: .; J gene: TRBJ2-2; D gene: .; CDR3 protein: CASGFGGAGGELFF; CDR3 DNA: TGTGCTAGTGGTTTCGGAGGGGCGGGCGGGGAGCTGTTTTTT
V gene: TRBV7-3; clone size: .; J gene: TRBJ1-1; D gene: TRBD1; CDR3 protein: CASSTGANTEAFF; CDR3 DNA: TGTGCCAGCAGCACAGGGGCAAACACTGAAGCTTTCTTT
V gene: TRBV9; clone size: .; J gene: TRBJ1-2; D gene: .; CDR3 protein: CASSVARGMGYTF; CDR3 DNA: TGTGCCAGCAGCGTAGCCCGGGGGATGGGCTACACCTTC
V gene: TRBV5-4; clone size: .; J gene: TRBJ2-1; D gene: TRBD1; CDR3 protein: CASSFAGGDEQFF; CDR3 DNA: TGTGCCAGCAGCTTCGCAGGGGGCGATGAGCAGTTCTTC
V gene: TRBV28; clone size: once; J gene: TRBJ1-1; D gene: TRBD1; CDR3 protein: CASREQGAWTEAFF; CDR3 DNA: TGTGCCAGCAGGGAACAGGGGGCGTGGACTGAAGCTTTCTTT
V gene: TRBV6-4; clone size: .; J gene: TRBJ2-5; D gene: .; CDR3 protein: CASRHREETQYF; CDR3 DNA: TGTGCCAGCAGGCACAGGGAAGAGACCCAGTACTTC
V gene: TRBV5-1; clone size: .; J gene: TRBJ2-1; D gene: .; CDR3 protein: CASRWGVSDNEQFF; CDR3 DNA: TGCGCCAGCAGATGGGGTGTTAGCGACAATGAGCAGTTCTTC
V gene: TRBV6-1; clone size: .; J gene: TRBJ1-5; D gene: TRBD1; CDR3 protein: CASSERTGWNSNQPQHF; CDR3 DNA: TGTGCCAGCAGCGAAAGGACAGGATGGAATAGCAATCAGCCCCAGCATTTT
V gene: TRBV18; clone size: .; J gene: TRBJ1-5; D gene: TRBD1; CDR3 protein: CASSRDDRVGQPQHF; CDR3 DNA: TGTGCCAGCTCCCGGGATGACAGGGTGGGTCAGCCCCAGCATTTT
V gene: TRBV14; clone size: .; J gene: TRBJ1-2; D gene: .; CDR3 protein: CASSPMAGYGYTF; CDR3 DNA: TGTGCCAGCAGCCCCATGGCCGGGTATGGCTACACCTTC
V gene: TRBV11-2; clone size: .; J gene: TRBJ1-3; D gene: .; CDR3 protein: CASSQTATVLSGNTIYF; CDR3 DNA: TGTGCCAGCAGCCAAACCGCGACAGTACTCTCTGGAAACACCATATATTTT
V gene: TRBV27; clone size: .; J gene: TRBJ2-1; D gene: TRBD2; CDR3 protein: CASSLSLLLADYNEQFF; CDR3 DNA: TGTGCCAGCAGTTTATCGTTGCTGCTAGCGGATTACAATGAGCAGTTCTTC
V gene: TRBV7-2; clone size: many; J gene: TRBJ1-1; D gene: .; CDR3 protein: CASSLSGGGTEAFF; CDR3 DNA: TGTGCCAGCAGCTTATCTGGGGGCGGCACTGAAGCTTTCTTT
V gene: TRBV11-2; clone size: .; J gene: TRBJ1-3; D gene: TRBD1; CDR3 protein: CASTRGAGAISGNTIYF; CDR3 DNA: TGTGCCAGCACCAGGGGGGCAGGGGCGATCTCTGGAAACACCATATATTTT
V gene: TRBV5-1; clone size: .; J gene: TRBJ2-1; D gene: TRBD2; CDR3 protein: CASSSGGRGVGNEQFF; CDR3 DNA: TGCGCCAGCAGCTCCGGCGGGAGGGGCGTGGGCAATGAGCAGTTCTTC
V gene: TRBV6-6; clone size: .; J gene: TRBJ2-7; D gene: .; CDR3 protein: CASSYSRDSFYEQYF; CDR3 DNA: TGTGCCAGCAGTTATTCCCGCGACAGCTTCTACGAGCAGTACTTC
V gene: TRBV18; clone size: .; J gene: TRBJ1-2; D gene: .; CDR3 protein: CASSLGGDYGYTF; CDR3 DNA: TGTGCCAGCTCCCTCGGGGGGGACTATGGCTACACCTTC
V gene: TRBV6-6; clone size: once; J gene: TRBJ2-7; D gene: TRBD1; CDR3 protein: CASGTGTGEQYF; CDR3 DNA: TGTGCCAGCGGGACAGGGACGGGCGAGCAGTACTTC
V gene: TRBV27; clone size: .; J gene: TRBJ2-5; D gene: .; CDR3 protein: CASSPGNRDGTQYF; CDR3 DNA: TGTGCCAGCAGTCCCGGAAACAGGGATGGGACCCAGTACTTC
V gene: TRBV5-4; clone size: once; J gene: TRBJ2-3; D gene: .; CDR3 protein: CASSPGQLADTQYF; CDR3 DNA: TGTGCCAGCAGCCCTGGACAGCTAGCAGATACGCAGTATTTT
V gene: TRBV4-1; clone size: .; J gene: TRBJ2-3; D gene: TRBD2; CDR3 protein: CASSQVAGGGTDTQYF; CDR3 DNA: TGCGCCAGCAGCCAAGTAGCGGGGGGGGGCACAGATACGCAGTATTTT
V gene: TRBV6-5; clone size: few; J gene: TRBJ2-5; D gene: TRBD2; CDR3 protein: CASSYSQREGETQYF; CDR3 DNA: TGTGCCAGCAGTTACTCGCAGAGGGAGGGAGAGACCCAGTACTTC
V gene: TRBV19; clone size: .; J gene: TRBJ2-3; D gene: .; CDR3 protein: CASSSWEAGKNTQYF; CDR3 DNA: TGTGCCAGTAGCTCCTGGGAGGCAGGAAAAAATACGCAGTATTTT
V gene: TRBV14; clone size: .; J gene: TRBJ2-5; D gene: TRBD1; CDR3 protein: CASSTREGALYQETQYF; CDR3 DNA: TGTGCCAGCAGCACCCGAGAGGGGGCCCTTTACCAAGAGACCCAGTACTTC
V gene: TRBV18; clone size: few; J gene: TRBJ1-4; D gene: .; CDR3 protein: CASSPSGVSEKLFF; CDR3 DNA: TGTGCCAGCTCACCATCAGGGGTGAGTGAAAAACTGTTTTTT
V gene: TRBV21-1; clone size: .; J gene: TRBJ2-4; D gene: .; CDR3 protein: CASSSFGGLPDILAKNIQYF; CDR3 DNA: TGTGCCAGCAGCAGCTTCGGAGGGCTCCCTGACATCCTAGCCAAAAACATTCAGTACTTC
V gene: TRBV5-4; clone size: .; J gene: TRBJ1-1; D gene: .; CDR3 protein: CASSLEQVNTEAFF; CDR3 DNA: TGTGCCAGCAGCTTGGAACAGGTGAACACTGAAGCTTTCTTT
V gene: TRBV19; clone size: .; J gene: TRBJ1-5; D gene: .; CDR3 protein: CASSITGLYSNQPQHF; CDR3 DNA: TGTGCCAGTAGTATAACGGGGTTATATAGCAATCAGCCCCAGCATTTT
V gene: TRBV18; clone size: .; J gene: TRBJ2-5; D gene: .; CDR3 protein: CASSRGLGREETQYF; CDR3 DNA: TGTGCCAGCTCCCGAGGGTTGGGCAGAGAAGAGACCCAGTACTTC
V gene: TRBV10-3; clone size: .; J gene: TRBJ1-3; D gene: TRBD1; CDR3 protein: CAISESPTGAFGNTIYF; CDR3 DNA: TGTGCCATCAGTGAGTCCCCGACAGGGGCCTTTGGAAACACCATATATTTT
V gene: TRBV12-3/TRBV12-4; clone size: .; J gene: TRBJ1-1; D gene: .; CDR3 protein: CASSPLGGARAFF; CDR3 DNA: TGTGCCAGCAGTCCCCTAGGGGGGGCTCGTGCTTTCTTT
V gene: TRBV27; clone size: .; J gene: TRBJ1-4; D gene: .; CDR3 protein: CASSLYSGTNEKLFF; CDR3 DNA: TGTGCCAGCAGTTTATACTCGGGTACTAATGAAAAACTGTTTTTT
V gene: TRBV6-4; clone size: once; J gene: TRBJ2-2; D gene: .; CDR3 protein: CASSDTSITGELFF; CDR3 DNA: TGTGCCAGCAGTGACACTAGCATAACCGGGGAGCTGTTTTTT
V gene: TRBV7-2; clone size: .; J gene: TRBJ1-2; D gene: .; CDR3 protein: CASSLNPAGSANYGYTF; CDR3 DNA: TGTGCCAGCAGCCTTAACCCGGCGGGGTCCGCTAACTATGGCTACACCTTC
V gene: TRBV5-1; clone size: .; J gene: TRBJ2-1; D gene: TRBD1; CDR3 protein: CASRPDRANRNNEQFF; CDR3 DNA: TGCGCCAGCAGGCCCGACAGGGCCAATCGAAATAATGAGCAGTTCTTC
V gene: TRBV3-1/TRBV3-2; clone size: once; J gene: TRBJ2-5; D gene: .; CDR3 protein: CASSQDFSGAVAQYF; CDR3 DNA: TGTGCCAGCAGCCAAGATTTCTCGGGTGCAGTGGCCCAGTACTTC
V gene: TRBV6-2/TRBV6-3; clone size: once; J gene: TRBJ2-5; D gene: .; CDR3 protein: CASIPNSQETQYF; CDR3 DNA: TGTGCCAGCATCCCAAACAGTCAAGAGACCCAGTACTTC
V gene: TRBV11-3; clone size: .; J gene: TRBJ2-5; D gene: .; CDR3 protein: CASSSHASQGLETQYF; CDR3 DNA: TGTGCCAGCAGCTCTCATGCCTCCCAGGGATTAGAGACCCAGTACTTC
V gene: TRBV7-8; clone size: .; J gene: TRBJ2-1; D gene: TRBD2; CDR3 protein: CASSPGLAGPGVYNEQFF; CDR3 DNA: TGTGCCAGCAGCCCGGGACTAGCGGGGCCTGGGGTTTACAATGAGCAGTTCTTC
V gene: TRBV6-6; clone size: .; J gene: TRBJ1-2; D gene: TRBD1; CDR3 protein: CASIPGQANYGYTF; CDR3 DNA: TGTGCCAGCATCCCGGGACAGGCTAACTATGGCTACACCTTC
V gene: TRBV7-2; clone size: .; J gene: TRBJ1-5; D gene: .; CDR3 protein: CASSLESSRGVQPQHF; CDR3 DNA: TGTGCCAGCAGCTTAGAATCCAGCAGGGGTGTTCAGCCCCAGCATTTT
V gene: TRBV12-3/TRBV12-4; clone size: once; J gene: TRBJ1-2; D gene: TRBD1; CDR3 protein: CASSLAKAQGYTF; CDR3 DNA: TGTGCCAGCAGTTTAGCGAAAGCACAGGGGTACACCTTC
V gene: TRBV7-2; clone size: .; J gene: TRBJ2-1; D gene: .; CDR3 protein: CASSLVSGTAYNEQFF; CDR3 DNA: TGTGCCAGCAGCTTAGTTTCGGGGACTGCCTACAATGAGCAGTTCTTC
V gene: TRBV6-4; clone size: .; J gene: TRBJ1-6; D gene: TRBD1; CDR3 protein: CASRGTDKNSPLHF; CDR3 DNA: TGTGCCAGCAGGGGGACAGACAAAAATTCACCCCTCCACTTT
V gene: TRBV28; clone size: .; J gene: TRBJ1-2; D gene: .; CDR3 protein: CASSLFGDDRGYTF; CDR3 DNA: TGTGCCAGCAGTTTATTTGGAGACGATCGGGGCTACACCTTC
V gene: TRBV19; clone size: .; J gene: TRBJ2-5; D gene: .; CDR3 protein: CASSINRQETQYF; CDR3 DNA: TGTGCCAGTAGTATAAACAGACAAGAGACCCAGTACTTC
V gene: TRBV19; clone size: .; J gene: TRBJ2-7; D gene: TRBD1; CDR3 protein: CASSRGQGAVYEQYF; CDR3 DNA: TGTGCCAGTAGTCGAGGACAGGGTGCAGTGTACGAGCAGTACTTC
V gene: TRBV3-1/TRBV3-2; clone size: .; J gene: TRBJ1-2; D gene: .; CDR3 protein: CASSQEESYTF; CDR3 DNA: TGTGCCAGCAGCCAAGAGGAGAGCTACACCTTC
V gene: TRBV11-2; clone size: .; J gene: TRBJ1-2; D gene: .; CDR3 protein: CASSARQTGGYTF; CDR3 DNA: TGTGCCAGCAGCGCACGACAGACTGGTGGCTACACCTTC
V gene: TRBV18; clone size: .; J gene: TRBJ2-7; D gene: TRBD1; CDR3 protein: CASSPPQGPTSDEQYF; CDR3 DNA: TGTGCCAGCTCACCGCCACAGGGGCCCACGTCGGACGAGCAGTACTTC
V gene: TRBV19; clone size: .; J gene: TRBJ1-2; D gene: .; CDR3 protein: CASTRTGSALYGYTF; CDR3 DNA: TGTGCCAGTACCCGCACAGGGAGCGCGCTCTATGGCTACACCTTC
V gene: TRBV7-3; clone size: once; J gene: TRBJ1-1; D gene: TRBD1; CDR3 protein: CASSSSAAGQGLGAFF; CDR3 DNA: TGTGCCAGCAGCTCATCGGCCGCGGGACAGGGCTTGGGAGCTTTCTTT
V gene: TRBV5-1; clone size: .; J gene: TRBJ1-4; D gene: TRBD1; CDR3 protein: CASSVNRAGGEKLFF; CDR3 DNA: TGCGCCAGCAGCGTCAACAGGGCAGGGGGTGAAAAACTGTTTTTT
V gene: TRBV6-5; clone size: .; J gene: TRBJ1-2; D gene: .; CDR3 protein: CASRLEGSNGYTF; CDR3 DNA: TGTGCCAGCCGTTTGGAGGGGTCGAATGGCTACACCTTC
V gene: TRBV30; clone size: .; J gene: TRBJ1-2; D gene: TRBD1; CDR3 protein: CAWSPTGPGYTF; CDR3 DNA: TGTGCCTGGAGTCCGACAGGGCCGGGCTACACCTTC
V gene: TRBV27; clone size: .; J gene: TRBJ1-3; D gene: .; CDR3 protein: CASSLSRGSGNTIYF; CDR3 DNA: TGTGCCAGCAGTTTATCAAGGGGGTCCGGAAACACCATATATTTT
V gene: TRBV6-5; clone size: .; J gene: TRBJ1-2; D gene: .; CDR3 protein: CASSYSRDNYGYTF; CDR3 DNA: TGTGCCAGCAGTTACTCCCGGGATAACTATGGCTACACCTTC